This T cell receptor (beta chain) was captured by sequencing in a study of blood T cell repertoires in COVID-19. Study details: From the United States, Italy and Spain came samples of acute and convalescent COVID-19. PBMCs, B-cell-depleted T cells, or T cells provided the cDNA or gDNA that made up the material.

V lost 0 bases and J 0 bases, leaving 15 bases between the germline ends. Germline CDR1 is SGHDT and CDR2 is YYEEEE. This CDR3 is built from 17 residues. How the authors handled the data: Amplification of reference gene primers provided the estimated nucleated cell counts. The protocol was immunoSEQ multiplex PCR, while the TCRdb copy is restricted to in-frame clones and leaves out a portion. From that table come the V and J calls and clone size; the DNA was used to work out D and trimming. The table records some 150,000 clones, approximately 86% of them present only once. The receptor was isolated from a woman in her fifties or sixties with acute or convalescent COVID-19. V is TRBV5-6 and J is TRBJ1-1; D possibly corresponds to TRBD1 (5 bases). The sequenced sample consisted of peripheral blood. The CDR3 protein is CASSLAAGSGMNTEAFF. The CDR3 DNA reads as TGTGCCAGCAGCTTGGCGGCAGGGAGCGGGATGAACACTGAAGCTTTCTTT.